This T cell receptor beta chain was sequenced during a study of shared clonotypes between healthy human individuals. CDR1 SGHTA and CDR2 FQGTGA come from the germline V gene. V was trimmed by 5 bases and J by 4 bases, leaving 23 bases between them. CDR3 length: 17 residues. Data came from immunoSEQ multiplex PCR; TCRdb stores just in-frame clones and leaves some out. The profile shows about 470,000 clones, 79% of them singletons. The TCR comes from a woman between 40 and 50 years old in good health. Some clones in this sample may be carry-over from other donors' samples. J is TRBJ2-5 and V is TRBV7-3; D is perhaps TRBD2 (5 bases). The sample was PBMCs. CDR3 loop: CASSARPLRGSAETQYF. CDR3 in DNA: TGTGCCAGCAGCGCCCGTCCCCTACGGGGATCGGCAGAGACCCAGTACTTC.